These T cell receptor beta chains were read from a single sample in a study of cytomegalovirus exposure and HLA in healthy donors. Clones were read by immunoSEQ multiplex PCR, and TCRdb kept only the in-frame ones, dropping some. The data contain some 120,000 clones, around three quarters of them singletons. Specimen: PBMCs. All receptors come from a man under 40 in good health and CMV-seropositive. Both conserved end residues are part of each CDR3. A D gene is named only where the DNA matches it firmly. Only some rows state a clone size, as once, few, many or a class for expanded clones.

size: once; J: TRBJ1-4; V: TRBV7-8; D: -; CDR3: CASSPQGGVPTRKLFF; DNA: TGTGCCAGCAGCCCCCAAGGGGGGGTGCCGACTCGAAAACTGTTTTTT
size: -; J: TRBJ2-5; V: TRBV6-5; D: -; CDR3: CASSGQQYQETQYF; DNA: TGTGCCAGCAGTGGTCAACAGTACCAAGAGACCCAGTACTTC
size: once; J: TRBJ2-7; V: TRBV11-2; D: TRBD1; CDR3: CASSLWDRVHEQYF; DNA: TGTGCCAGCAGCTTATGGGACAGGGTGCACGAGCAGTACTTC
size: once; J: TRBJ2-2; V: TRBV11-2; D: -; CDR3: CASSLTGTNTGELFF; DNA: TGTGCCAGCAGCTTAACGGGGACGAACACCGGGGAGCTGTTTTTT
size: -; J: TRBJ2-3; V: TRBV13; D: TRBD2; CDR3: CASSLPGLAGPDTQYF; DNA: TGTGCCAGCAGCTTACCTGGACTAGCGGGGCCAGATACGCAGTATTTT
size: -; J: TRBJ1-1; V: TRBV2; D: -; CDR3: CASSETSGYRDNEAFF; DNA: TGTGCCAGCAGTGAAACTTCGGGGTACAGGGATAATGAAGCTTTCTTT
size: -; J: TRBJ1-1; V: TRBV6-1; D: TRBD1; CDR3: CASRPDRGAFF; DNA: TGTGCCAGCAGACCTGACAGGGGTGCTTTCTTT
size: few; J: TRBJ2-1; V: TRBV25-1; D: -; CDR3: CASSGGGGGYEQFF; DNA: TGTGCCAGCAGTGGTGGCGGAGGGGGCTATGAGCAGTTCTTC
size: -; J: TRBJ2-4; V: TRBV7-2; D: -; CDR3: CASSLEAGIAKNIQYF; DNA: TGTGCCAGCAGCTTAGAGGCAGGCATAGCCAAAAACATTCAGTACTTC
size: -; J: TRBJ2-3; V: TRBV4-2; D: TRBD2; CDR3: CASSQDRGLAGGRVTDTQYF; DNA: TGTGCCAGCAGCCAAGATCGGGGGCTAGCGGGGGGGAGAGTCACAGATACGCAGTATTTT
size: -; J: TRBJ2-3; V: TRBV6-5; D: TRBD2; CDR3: CASSYSAGGQDTQYF; DNA: TGTGCCAGCAGTTACTCAGCGGGGGGGCAGGATACGCAGTATTTT
size: -; J: TRBJ2-1; V: TRBV6-8; D: TRBD2; CDR3: CARSKRGSSYNEQFF; DNA: TGTGCCAGATCGAAGCGGGGCAGCTCCTACAATGAGCAGTTCTTC
size: -; J: TRBJ1-4; V: TRBV5-1; D: TRBD1; CDR3: CASSLETGATNEKLFF; DNA: TGCGCCAGCAGCTTGGAAACAGGGGCAACTAATGAAAAACTGTTTTTT
size: few; J: TRBJ1-1; V: TRBV5-6; D: -; CDR3: CASSFGPSAEAFF; DNA: TGTGCCAGCAGCTTTGGCCCCTCTGCTGAAGCTTTCTTT
size: -; J: TRBJ2-7; V: TRBV5-6; D: -; CDR3: CASSHQGGGEQYF; DNA: TGTGCCAGCAGCCATCAGGGAGGGGGCGAGCAGTACTTC
size: -; J: TRBJ2-5; V: TRBV9; D: -; CDR3: CASSVRGQETQYF; DNA: TGTGCCAGCAGCGTCAGGGGACAAGAGACCCAGTACTTC
size: -; J: TRBJ2-3; V: TRBV25-1; D: -; CDR3: CASSEGQGSHTQYF; DNA: TGTGCCAGCAGTGAAGGGCAGGGCAGTCATACGCAGTATTTT
size: -; J: TRBJ1-1; V: TRBV6-5; D: -; CDR3: CASSYPGDTEAFF; DNA: TGTGCCAGCAGTTACCCGGGGGACACTGAAGCTTTCTTT
size: once; J: TRBJ2-5; V: TRBV9; D: TRBD2; CDR3: CASSVLAGGPETQYF; DNA: TGTGCCAGCAGCGTGCTGGCGGGGGGGCCGGAGACCCAGTACTTC
size: few; J: TRBJ2-7; V: TRBV11-2; D: TRBD1; CDR3: CASSLAGTGEQYF; DNA: TGTGCCAGCAGCTTAGCGGGGACAGGCGAGCAGTACTTC
size: -; J: TRBJ1-2; V: TRBV7-9; D: -; CDR3: CASSSPPWQNYNYGYPF; DNA: TGTGCCAGCAGCTCCCCACCGTGGCAGAACTATAACTATGGCTACCCCTTC
size: -; J: TRBJ1-5; V: TRBV19; D: TRBD1; CDR3: CASRTTGGNQPQHF; DNA: TGTGCCAGTAGGACAACAGGGGGCAATCAGCCCCAGCATTTT
size: -; J: TRBJ2-2; V: TRBV29-1; D: -; CDR3: CSVVGVGTDLLAGELFF; DNA: TGCAGCGTTGTCGGGGTTGGTACGGACTTGTTGGCCGGGGAGCTGTTTTTT
size: -; J: TRBJ1-1; V: TRBV19; D: -; CDR3: CASSPATRRYTEAFF; DNA: TGTGCCAGTAGCCCAGCGACCCGGCGGTACACTGAAGCTTTCTTT
size: -; J: TRBJ1-2; V: TRBV28; D: TRBD1; CDR3: CASSRQGGSYGYTF; DNA: TGTGCCAGCAGCCGACAGGGGGGTAGCTATGGCTACACCTTC
size: once; J: TRBJ2-5; V: TRBV5-1; D: TRBD2; CDR3: CASSGRGGLETQYF; DNA: TGCGCCAGCAGCGGGCGGGGGGGCCTAGAGACCCAGTACTTC
size: -; J: TRBJ2-3; V: TRBV6-6; D: -; CDR3: CASKEYGGGGTDTQYF; DNA: TGTGCCAGCAAGGAGTACGGGGGTGGGGGCACAGATACGCAGTATTTT
size: many; J: TRBJ1-2; V: TRBV6-5; D: TRBD1; CDR3: CASSIRQGGYGYTF; DNA: TGTGCCAGCAGCATCAGACAGGGCGGGTATGGCTACACCTTC
size: -; J: TRBJ2-7; V: TRBV6-1; D: -; CDR3: CASSGGLTNTYEQYF; DNA: TGTGCCAGCAGCGGGGGACTTACAAATACCTACGAGCAGTACTTC
size: -; J: TRBJ2-7; V: TRBV10-3; D: -; CDR3: CAISDRLYEQYF; DNA: TGTGCCATCAGTGACAGGCTCTACGAGCAGTACTTC
size: once; J: TRBJ2-7; V: TRBV28; D: TRBD1; CDR3: CASTRAGQGVYEQYF; DNA: TGTGCCAGCACTAGGGCAGGACAGGGGGTTTACGAGCAGTACTTC
size: -; J: TRBJ1-5; V: TRBV5-6; D: -; CDR3: CASSWQMDQPQHF; DNA: TGTGCCAGCAGCTGGCAAATGGATCAGCCCCAGCATTTT
size: -; J: TRBJ1-2; V: TRBV29-1; D: -; CDR3: CSVEDPFPYTF; DNA: TGCAGCGTTGAAGATCCGTTTCCTTACACCTTC
size: -; J: TRBJ1-6; V: TRBV19; D: -; CDR3: CASSMTRRPLHF; DNA: TGTGCCAGTAGTATGACGAGGAGGCCCCTCCACTTT
size: -; J: TRBJ2-3; V: TRBV6-5; D: -; CDR3: CASSYTRGSTDTQYF; DNA: TGTGCCAGCAGTTACACCCGAGGTAGCACAGATACGCAGTATTTT
size: -; J: TRBJ2-1; V: TRBV7-7; D: TRBD2; CDR3: CASSPGLAGAYAEQFF; DNA: TGTGCCAGCAGCCCAGGACTAGCGGGGGCCTACGCTGAGCAGTTCTTC
size: -; J: TRBJ1-4; V: TRBV13; D: -; CDR3: CASSLGVETGDEKLFF; DNA: TGTGCCAGCAGCTTAGGAGTTGAGACAGGAGATGAAAAACTGTTTTTT
size: -; J: TRBJ2-7; V: TRBV7-9; D: -; CDR3: CASSLGSVEQYF; DNA: TGTGCCAGCAGCTTAGGCTCGGTCGAGCAGTACTTC
size: -; J: TRBJ1-2; V: TRBV4-3; D: -; CDR3: CASSETRADGYTF; DNA: TGCGCCAGCAGCGAGACGAGGGCGGATGGCTACACCTTC
size: -; J: TRBJ1-5; V: TRBV6-1; D: TRBD1; CDR3: CVVRGPGGDQPQHF; DNA: TGTGTCGTCAGGGGGCCAGGGGGCGATCAGCCCCAGCATTTT
size: -; J: TRBJ1-3; V: TRBV4-2; D: -; CDR3: CASSTGGENTIYF; DNA: TGTGCCAGCAGTACAGGTGGAGAAAACACCATATATTTT
size: -; J: TRBJ2-2; V: TRBV7-7; D: TRBD1; CDR3: CASSSWGTGETGELFF; DNA: TGTGCCAGCAGCTCTTGGGGGACAGGGGAAACCGGGGAGCTGTTTTTT
size: -; J: TRBJ2-1; V: TRBV11-2; D: -; CDR3: CASSLQWSSYNEQFF; DNA: TGTGCCAGCAGCTTACAATGGAGCTCCTACAATGAGCAGTTCTTC
size: -; J: TRBJ2-4; V: TRBV2; D: TRBD1; CDR3: CASRSQGVGNIQYF; DNA: TGTGCCAGCAGATCCCAGGGGGTCGGAAACATTCAGTACTTC
size: -; J: TRBJ1-1; V: TRBV5-1; D: -; CDR3: CASSLGTAGEAFF; DNA: TGCGCCAGCAGCTTGGGGACAGCTGGTGAAGCTTTCTTT
size: few; J: TRBJ1-5; V: TRBV2; D: -; CDR3: CASQAPIELNQPQHF; DNA: TGTGCCAGTCAGGCTCCGATCGAACTCAATCAGCCCCAGCATTTT
size: -; J: TRBJ2-7; V: TRBV7-8; D: TRBD1; CDR3: CASTGGRTYEQYF; DNA: TGTGCCAGCACAGGGGGTAGGACCTACGAGCAGTACTTC
size: -; J: TRBJ1-6; V: TRBV5-6; D: TRBD1; CDR3: CASSGVLDREDYNSPLHF; DNA: TGTGCCAGCAGTGGGGTCTTGGACAGGGAGGATTATAATTCACCCCTCCACTTT
size: -; J: TRBJ2-7; V: TRBV12-5; D: -; CDR3: CASGLVAGVPYEQYF; DNA: TGTGCTAGTGGTTTGGTGGCAGGGGTTCCCTACGAGCAGTACTTC
size: -; J: TRBJ2-2; V: TRBV4-3; D: TRBD1; CDR3: CASSPDRGHDGELFF; DNA: TGCGCCAGCAGCCCCGACAGGGGGCACGACGGGGAGCTGTTTTTT
size: -; J: TRBJ2-3; V: TRBV9; D: TRBD2; CDR3: CASSTRTSGGSNTQYF; DNA: TGTGCCAGCAGCACCCGGACTAGCGGGGGGTCCAATACGCAGTATTTT
size: -; J: TRBJ2-1; V: TRBV7-3; D: TRBD2; CDR3: CASSLRGGLGNEQFF; DNA: TGTGCCAGCAGCCTCCGGGGGGGCCTGGGGAATGAGCAGTTCTTC
size: -; J: TRBJ1-1; V: TRBV10-3; D: -; CDR3: CAISEVLGFTEAFF; DNA: TGTGCCATCAGTGAGGTACTAGGGTTCACTGAAGCTTTCTTT
size: -; J: TRBJ1-3; V: TRBV11-2; D: TRBD1; CDR3: CASSALQGDAGNTIYF; DNA: TGTGCCAGCAGCGCCCTCCAGGGGGATGCCGGAAACACCATATATTTT
size: many; J: TRBJ1-4; V: TRBV4-2; D: -; CDR3: CASSRETGSSNEKLFF; DNA: TGTGCCAGCAGTCGCGAAACAGGGTCGTCTAATGAAAAACTGTTTTTT
size: -; J: TRBJ1-5; V: TRBV5-1; D: -; CDR3: CASSPGTGSNQPQHF; DNA: TGCGCCAGCAGCCCTGGCACGGGTAGCAATCAGCCCCAGCATTTT
size: once; J: TRBJ1-2; V: TRBV5-1; D: -; CDR3: CASSLEGQAGYTF; DNA: TGCGCCAGCAGCTTGGAGGGACAAGCTGGCTACACCTTC
size: -; J: TRBJ1-2; V: TRBV28; D: -; CDR3: CASLEQNYGYTF; DNA: TGTGCCAGCCTGGAACAGAACTATGGCTACACCTTC
size: -; J: TRBJ1-2; V: TRBV9; D: TRBD1; CDR3: CASSAGQGARGYTF; DNA: TGTGCCAGCAGCGCAGGACAGGGGGCGCGGGGCTACACCTTC